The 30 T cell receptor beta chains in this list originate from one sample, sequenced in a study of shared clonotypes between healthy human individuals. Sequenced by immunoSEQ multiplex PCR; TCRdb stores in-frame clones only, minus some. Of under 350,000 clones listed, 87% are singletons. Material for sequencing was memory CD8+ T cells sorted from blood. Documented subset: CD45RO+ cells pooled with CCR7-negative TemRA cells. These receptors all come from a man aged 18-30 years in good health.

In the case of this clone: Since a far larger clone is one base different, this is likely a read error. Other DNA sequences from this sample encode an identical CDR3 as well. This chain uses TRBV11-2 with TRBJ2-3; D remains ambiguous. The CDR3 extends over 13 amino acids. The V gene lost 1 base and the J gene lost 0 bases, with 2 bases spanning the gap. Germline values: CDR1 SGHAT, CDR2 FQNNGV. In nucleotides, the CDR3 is TGTGCCAGCAGCTTAGTTAGCACAGATACGCAGTATTTT. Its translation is CASSLVSTDTQYF.

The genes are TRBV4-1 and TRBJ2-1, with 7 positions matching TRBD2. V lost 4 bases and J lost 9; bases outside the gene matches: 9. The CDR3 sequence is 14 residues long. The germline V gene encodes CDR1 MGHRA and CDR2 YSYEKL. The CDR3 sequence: CASSLSGSHGEQFF. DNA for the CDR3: TGCGCCAGCAGCCTTAGCGGGTCCCACGGTGAGCAGTTCTTC.

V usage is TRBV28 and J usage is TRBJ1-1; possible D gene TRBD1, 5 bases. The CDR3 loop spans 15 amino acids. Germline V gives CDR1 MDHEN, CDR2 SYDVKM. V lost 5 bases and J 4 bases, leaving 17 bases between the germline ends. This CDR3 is CASSPLWGLGTEAFF. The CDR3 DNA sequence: TGTGCCAGCAGTCCGCTTTGGGGGTTGGGCACTGAAGCTTTCTTT.

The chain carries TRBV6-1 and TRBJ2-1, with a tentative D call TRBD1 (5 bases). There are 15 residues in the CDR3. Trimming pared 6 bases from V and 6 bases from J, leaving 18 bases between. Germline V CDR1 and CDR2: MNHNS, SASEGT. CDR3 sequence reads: CASSQVTQATNEQFF. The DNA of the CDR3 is TGTGCCAGCAGCCAGGTGACACAGGCAACCAATGAGCAGTTCTTC.

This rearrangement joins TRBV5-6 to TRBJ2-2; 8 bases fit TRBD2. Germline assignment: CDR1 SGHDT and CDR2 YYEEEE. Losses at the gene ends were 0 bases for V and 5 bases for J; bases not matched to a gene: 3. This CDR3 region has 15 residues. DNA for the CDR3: TGTGCCAGCAGCTTGGGGACTAGCTTTACCGGGGAGCTGTTTTTT. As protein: CASSLGTSFTGELFF. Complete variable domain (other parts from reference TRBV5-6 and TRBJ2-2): DAGVTQSPTHLIKTRGQQVTLRCSPKSGHDTVSWYQQALGQGPQFIFQYYEEEERQRGNFPDRFSGHQFPNYSSELNVNALLLGDSALYLCASSLGTSFTGELFFGEGSRLTVL.

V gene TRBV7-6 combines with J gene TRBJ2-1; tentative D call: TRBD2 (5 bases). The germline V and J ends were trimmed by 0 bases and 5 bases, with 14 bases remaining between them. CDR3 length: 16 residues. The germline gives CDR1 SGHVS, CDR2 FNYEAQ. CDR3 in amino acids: CASSLASEGSHNEQFF. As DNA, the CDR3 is TGTGCCAGCAGCTTAGCATCAGAGGGTTCACACAATGAGCAGTTCTTC. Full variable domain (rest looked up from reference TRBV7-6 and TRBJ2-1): GAGVSQSPRYKVTKRGQDVALRCDPISGHVSLYWYRQALGQGPEFLTYFNYEAQQDKSGLPNDRFSAERPEGSISTLTIQRTEQRDSAMYRCASSLASEGSHNEQFFGPGTRLTVL.

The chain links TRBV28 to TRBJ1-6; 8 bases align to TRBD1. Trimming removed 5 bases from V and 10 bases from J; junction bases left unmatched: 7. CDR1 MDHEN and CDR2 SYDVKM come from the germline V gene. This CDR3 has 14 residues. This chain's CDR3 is CASSQDRVLSPLHF. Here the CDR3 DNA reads TGTGCCAGCAGTCAGGACAGGGTATTATCACCCCTCCACTTT. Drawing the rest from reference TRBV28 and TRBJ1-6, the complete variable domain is DVKVTQSSRYLVKRTGEKVFLECVQDMDHENMFWYRQDPGLGLRLIYFSYDVKMKEKGDIPEGYSVSREKKERFSLILESASTNQTSMYLCASSQDRVLSPLHFGNGTRLTVT.

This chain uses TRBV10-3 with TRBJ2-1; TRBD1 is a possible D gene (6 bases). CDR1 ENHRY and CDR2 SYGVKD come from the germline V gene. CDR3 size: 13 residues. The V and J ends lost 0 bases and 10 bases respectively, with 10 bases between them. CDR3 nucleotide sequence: TGTGCCATCAGTGAGTCTGTACAGGGAGAGCAGTTCTTC. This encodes CAISESVQGEQFF.

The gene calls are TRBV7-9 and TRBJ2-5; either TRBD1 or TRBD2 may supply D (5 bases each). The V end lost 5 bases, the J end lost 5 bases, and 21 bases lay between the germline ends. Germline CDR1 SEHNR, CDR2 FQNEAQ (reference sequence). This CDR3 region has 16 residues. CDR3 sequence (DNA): TGTGCCAGCAGCGCGATCCCGGGACCCCTCTGGGAGACCCAGTACTTC. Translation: CASSAIPGPLWETQYF.

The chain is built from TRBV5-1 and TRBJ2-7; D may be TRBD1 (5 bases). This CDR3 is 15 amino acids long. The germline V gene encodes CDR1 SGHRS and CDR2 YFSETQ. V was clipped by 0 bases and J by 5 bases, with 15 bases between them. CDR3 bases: TGCGCCAGCAGCTTGGTTGGCAGGGTTGTAGACGAGCAGTACTTC. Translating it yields CASSLVGRVVDEQYF.

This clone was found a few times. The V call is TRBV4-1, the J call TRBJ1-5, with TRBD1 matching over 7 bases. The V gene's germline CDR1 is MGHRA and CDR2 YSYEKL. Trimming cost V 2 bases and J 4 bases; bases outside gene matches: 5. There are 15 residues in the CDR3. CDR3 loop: CASSQLETGNQPQHF. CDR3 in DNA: TGCGCCAGCAGCCAACTCGAGACAGGGAATCAGCCCCAGCATTTT.

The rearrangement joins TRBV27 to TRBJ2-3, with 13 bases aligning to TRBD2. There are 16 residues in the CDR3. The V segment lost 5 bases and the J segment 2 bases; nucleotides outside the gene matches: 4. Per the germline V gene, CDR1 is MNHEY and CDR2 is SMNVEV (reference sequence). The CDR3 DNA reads TGTGCCAGCAGTCTGGGACTAGCGGGGATCACAGATACGCAGTATTTT. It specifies CASSLGLAGITDTQYF.

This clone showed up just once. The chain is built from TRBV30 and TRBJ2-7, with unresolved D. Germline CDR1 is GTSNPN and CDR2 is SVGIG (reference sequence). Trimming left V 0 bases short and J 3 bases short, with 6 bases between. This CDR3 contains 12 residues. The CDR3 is CAWSVPDYEQYF. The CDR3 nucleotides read TGTGCCTGGAGTGTCCCCGACTACGAGCAGTACTTC.

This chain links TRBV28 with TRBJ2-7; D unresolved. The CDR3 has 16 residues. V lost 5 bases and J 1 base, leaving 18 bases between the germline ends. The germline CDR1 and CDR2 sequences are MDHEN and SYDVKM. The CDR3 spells CASSPVDENRSYEQYF. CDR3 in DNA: TGTGCCAGCAGTCCAGTGGACGAGAACCGATCCTACGAGCAGTACTTC.

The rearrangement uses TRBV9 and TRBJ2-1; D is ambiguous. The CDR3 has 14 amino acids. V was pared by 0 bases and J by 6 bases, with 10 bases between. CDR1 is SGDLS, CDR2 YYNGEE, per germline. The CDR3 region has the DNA TGTGCCAGCAGCGTAGGACAAGGACGCAATGAGCAGTTCTTC. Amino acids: CASSVGQGRNEQFF.

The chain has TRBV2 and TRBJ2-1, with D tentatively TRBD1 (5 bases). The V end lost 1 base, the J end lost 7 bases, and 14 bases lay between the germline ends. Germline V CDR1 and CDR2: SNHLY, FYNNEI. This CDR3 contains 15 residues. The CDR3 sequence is CASSEGKRGKNEQFF. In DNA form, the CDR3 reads TGTGCCAGCAGTGAAGGTAAAAGGGGAAAGAATGAGCAGTTCTTC.

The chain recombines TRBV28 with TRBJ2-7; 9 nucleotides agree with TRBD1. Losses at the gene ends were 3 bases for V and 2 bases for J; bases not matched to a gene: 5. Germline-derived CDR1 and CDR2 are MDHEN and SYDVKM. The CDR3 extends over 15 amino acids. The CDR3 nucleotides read TGTGCCAGCAGTTTGCCTGGACAGGGGCCCTACGAGCAGTACTTC. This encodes CASSLPGQGPYEQYF.

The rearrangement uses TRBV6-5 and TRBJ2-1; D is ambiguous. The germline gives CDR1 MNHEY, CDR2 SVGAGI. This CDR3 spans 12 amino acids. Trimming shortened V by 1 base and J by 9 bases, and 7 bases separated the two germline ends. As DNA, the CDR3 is TGTGCCAGCAGTTACTATAGTGGTGAGCAGTTCTTC. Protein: CASSYYSGEQFF.

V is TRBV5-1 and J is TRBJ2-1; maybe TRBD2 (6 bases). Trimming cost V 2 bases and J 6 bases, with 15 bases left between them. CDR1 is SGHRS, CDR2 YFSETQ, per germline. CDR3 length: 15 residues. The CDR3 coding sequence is TGCGCCAGCAGCTTTAAGCGGGCGGCCACCAATGAGCAGTTCTTC. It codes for CASSFKRAATNEQFF.

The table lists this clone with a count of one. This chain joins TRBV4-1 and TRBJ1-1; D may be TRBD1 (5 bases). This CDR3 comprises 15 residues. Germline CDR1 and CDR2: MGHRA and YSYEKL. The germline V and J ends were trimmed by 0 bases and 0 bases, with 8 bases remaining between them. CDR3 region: CASSQEIGVNTEAFF. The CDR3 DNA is TGCGCCAGCAGCCAAGAGATAGGGGTGAACACTGAAGCTTTCTTT.

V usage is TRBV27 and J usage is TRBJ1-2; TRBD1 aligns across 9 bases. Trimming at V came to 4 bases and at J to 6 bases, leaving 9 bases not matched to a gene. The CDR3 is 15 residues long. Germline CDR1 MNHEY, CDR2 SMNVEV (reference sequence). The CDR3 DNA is TGTGCCAGCAGTTATAGGGGGGGACAGGGCAATGGCTACACCTTC. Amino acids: CASSYRGGQGNGYTF.

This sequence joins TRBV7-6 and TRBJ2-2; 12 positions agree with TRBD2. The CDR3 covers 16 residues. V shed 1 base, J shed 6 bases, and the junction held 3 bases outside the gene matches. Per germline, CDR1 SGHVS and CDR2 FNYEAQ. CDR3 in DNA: TGTGCCAGCAGCTTAGTGGCTAGCGGGAGGGCCGGGGAGCTGTTTTTT. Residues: CASSLVASGRAGELFF.

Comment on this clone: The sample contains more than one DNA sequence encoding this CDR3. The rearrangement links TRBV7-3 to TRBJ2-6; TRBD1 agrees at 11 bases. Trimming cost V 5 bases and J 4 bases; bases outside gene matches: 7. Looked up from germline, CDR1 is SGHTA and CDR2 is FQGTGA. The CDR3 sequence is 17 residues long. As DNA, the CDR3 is TGTGCCAGCAGCCTCGGACAGGGGGCGCCGGGGGCCAACGTCCTGACTTTC. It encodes CASSLGQGAPGANVLTF.

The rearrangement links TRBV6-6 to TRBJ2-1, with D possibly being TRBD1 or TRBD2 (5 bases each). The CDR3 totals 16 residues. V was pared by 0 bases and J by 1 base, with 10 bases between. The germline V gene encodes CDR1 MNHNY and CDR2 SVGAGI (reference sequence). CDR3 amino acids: CASSYSGVGSYNEQFF. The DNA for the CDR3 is TGTGCCAGCAGTTACTCGGGGGTAGGGTCCTACAATGAGCAGTTCTTC.

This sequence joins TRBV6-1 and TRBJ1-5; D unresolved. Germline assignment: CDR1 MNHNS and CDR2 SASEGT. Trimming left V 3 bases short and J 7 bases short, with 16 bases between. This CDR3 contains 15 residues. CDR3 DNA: TGTGCCAGCAGTGAGGTATCCGATTTTGGGCAGCCCCAGCATTTT. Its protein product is CASSEVSDFGQPQHF.

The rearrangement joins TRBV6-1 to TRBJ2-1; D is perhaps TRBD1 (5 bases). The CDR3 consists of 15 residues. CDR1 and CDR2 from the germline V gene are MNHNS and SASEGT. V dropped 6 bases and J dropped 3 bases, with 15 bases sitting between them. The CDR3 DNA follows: TGTGCCAGCAGCGTGACAGCTCCGATCTACAATGAGCAGTTCTTC. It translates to CASSVTAPIYNEQFF.

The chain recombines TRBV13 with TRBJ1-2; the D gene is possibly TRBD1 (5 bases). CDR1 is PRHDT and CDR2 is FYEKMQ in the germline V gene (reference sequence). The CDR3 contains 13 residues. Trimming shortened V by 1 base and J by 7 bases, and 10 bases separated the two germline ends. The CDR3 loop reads CASSLVGQGGYTF. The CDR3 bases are TGTGCCAGCAGCTTAGTCGGCCAGGGTGGCTACACCTTC.

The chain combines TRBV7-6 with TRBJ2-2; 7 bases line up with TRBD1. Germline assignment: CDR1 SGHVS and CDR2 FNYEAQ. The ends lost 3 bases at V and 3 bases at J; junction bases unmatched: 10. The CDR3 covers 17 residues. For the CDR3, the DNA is TGTGCCAGCAGCTTCGGATATAGAGGGGGCGACACCGGGGAGCTGTTTTTT. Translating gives CASSFGYRGGDTGELFF.

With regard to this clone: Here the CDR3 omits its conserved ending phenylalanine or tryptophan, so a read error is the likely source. The CDR3 bases are TGTGCCTGGAGCAGCCTCTCCTACGAGCAGTACCTC. Amino acid sequence: CAWSSLSYEQYL. V and J are TRBV30 and TRBJ2-7, with D uncertain. Germline V lookup: CDR1 GTSNPN, CDR2 SVGIG (reference sequence). The length of the CDR3 is 12 residues. The V gene lost 3 bases and the J gene lost 0 bases, with 6 bases spanning the gap.

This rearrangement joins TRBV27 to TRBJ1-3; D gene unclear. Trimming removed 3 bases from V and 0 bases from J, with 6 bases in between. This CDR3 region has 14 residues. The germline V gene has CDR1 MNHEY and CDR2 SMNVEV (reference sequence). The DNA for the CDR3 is TGTGCCAGCAGTTTCATTGGCTCTGGAAACACCATATATTTT. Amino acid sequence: CASSFIGSGNTIYF.